Presented here are 2 T cell receptor beta chains from one specimen sequenced in a study of T cells after yellow fever vaccination. TCRdb reprocessed the 5' RACE reads via MiXCR and lists one record per CDR3 protein. The data contain around 31,000 distinct CDR3 sequences, roughly a tenth of them singletons. The specimen was PBMCs, either bulk or a sorted T-cell subset (CD4+, CD8+, memory, or dextramer-sorted; not recorded which), collected around 15 days after the first yellow fever vaccination. All receptors derive from a man in his late teens or twenties who received the YFV17D yellow fever vaccine.

This clonotype came up many times. The chain links TRBV18 to TRBJ2-3; D tentatively reads TRBD1 or TRBD2 (6 bases each). The CDR3 runs to 15 residues. Germline CDR1 reads KGHSH; CDR2 reads LQKENI. Trimming left V 0 bases short and J 4 bases short, with 11 bases between. The CDR3 here is CASSPPMGGPDTQYF. CDR3 coding DNA: TGTGCCAGCTCACCACCAATGGGGGGCCCAGATACGCAGTATTTT.

Many counts were recorded for this clonotype. This rearrangement joins TRBV7-2 to TRBJ2-7, with D possibly being TRBD1 or TRBD2 (5 bases each). The germline V and J ends were trimmed by 2 bases and 6 bases, with 11 bases remaining between them. This CDR3 is 13 amino acids long. In germline, CDR1 is SGHTA, CDR2 FQGNSA. Here the CDR3 reads CASSLRRGGEQYV. Written as DNA, the CDR3 is TGTGCCAGCAGCTTACGTCGTGGGGGCGAGCAGTACGTC.